One and the same sample provided the 21 T cell receptor beta chains below, sequenced in a study of T cells after yellow fever vaccination. TCRdb redid the calling of the 5' RACE reads with MiXCR, one entry per CDR3 protein. The table shows 300,000 to 350,000 distinct CDR3 sequences, with approximately 4.2% occurring only once. Sequencing used PBMCs, obtained 5 days after the yellow fever booster vaccination. The receptor set was obtained from a man between 18 and 29 years old who received the YFV17D yellow fever vaccine.

This clonotype has a count of ten or more. CDR3 loop: CASSLGGHSGTEAFF. The CDR3 DNA reads as TGTGCCAGCAGCTTAGGGGGACACTCGGGCACTGAAGCTTTCTTT. J is TRBJ1-1 and V is TRBV7-9; TRBD1 might be the D (6 bases). V was clipped by 1 base and J by 4 bases, with 13 bases between them. The CDR3 consists of 15 residues. Germline V CDR1 and CDR2: SEHNR, FQNEAQ (reference sequence). Full variable domain (rest looked up from reference TRBV7-9 and TRBJ1-1): DTGVSQNPRHKITKRGQNVTFRCDPISEHNRLYWYRQTLGQGPEFLTYFQNEAQLEKSRLLSDRFSAERPKGSFSTLEIQRTEQGDSAMYLCASSLGGHSGTEAFFGQGTRLTVV.

This chain joins TRBV20-1 and TRBJ2-7, with D unresolved. The CDR3 runs 13 residues. Trimming removed 3 bases at V and 0 bases at J, with 9 bases between. Germline CDR1 DFQATT, CDR2 SNEGSKA (reference sequence). The CDR3 protein is CSARDHPSYEQYV. The CDR3, as DNA: TGCAGTGCTAGGGACCACCCCTCCTACGAGCAGTACGTC.

This clonotype came up many times. The chain has TRBV5-4 and TRBJ2-2; 8 bases agree with TRBD1. Germline CDR1 and CDR2: SGHNT and YYREEE (reference sequence). V lost 5 bases, J lost 6 bases, and 9 bases stayed unmatched. There are 15 residues in the CDR3. DNA of the CDR3: TGTGCCAGCAGTGTTGCCAGGGGGCTTTCCGGGGAGCTGTTTTTT. Residues: CASSVARGLSGELFF. Full variable domain (remainder filled in from reference TRBV5-4 and TRBJ2-2): ETGVTQSPTHLIKTRGQQVTLRCSSQSGHNTVSWYQQALGQGPQFIFQYYREEENGRGNFPPRFSGLQFPNYSSELNVNALELDDSALYLCASSVARGLSGELFFGEGSRLTVL.

This clonotype was observed a handful of times. The gene calls are TRBV11-2 and TRBJ1-1; D gene ambiguous. Trimming left V 0 bases short and J 2 bases short, with 7 bases between. This CDR3 is built from 14 residues. Germline V gives CDR1 SGHAT, CDR2 FQNNGV. CDR3 protein: CASSLDYSNTEAFF. CDR3 nucleotides: TGTGCCAGCAGCTTAGATTACAGTAACACTGAAGCTTTCTTT.

The V and J genes are TRBV19 and TRBJ2-1, with unresolved D. Germline V gene lookup returns CDR1 LNHDA and CDR2 SQIVND (reference sequence). CDR3 size: 15 residues. V lost 3 bases and J lost 0, with 9 bases in between. CDR3 DNA sequence: TGTGCCAGTAGTATTGGCCCTAGCTCCTACAATGAGCAGTTCTTC. As protein: CASSIGPSSYNEQFF.

This clonotype appeared many times. The chain employs TRBV7-2 and TRBJ2-5; possible D gene TRBD2, 5 bases. The CDR3 runs to 14 residues. The V and J ends lost 5 bases and 2 bases respectively, with 12 bases between them. Germline V CDR1 and CDR2: SGHTA, FQGNSA. This CDR3 is CASSPDYLQETQYF. The CDR3 nucleotides read TGTGCCAGCAGCCCCGACTACCTACAAGAGACCCAGTACTTC.

This clonotype appeared many times. J is TRBJ1-3 and V is TRBV6-5; D remains unclear. V lost 6 bases, J lost 0 bases, and 12 bases lay in between. CDR1 is MNHEY and CDR2 is SVGAGI in the germline V gene. The length of the CDR3 is 15 residues. The DNA for the CDR3 is TGTGCCAGCAGCCAGTCAATTAACTCTGGAAACACCATATATTTT. Amino acids: CASSQSINSGNTIYF.

The J gene is TRBJ2-3, the V gene TRBV12-3 or TRBV12-4; tentatively, D is TRBD2 (5 bases). The ends were cut back, 5 bases at V and 5 bases at J, with 11 bases in the middle. The CDR3 loop spans 13 amino acids. CDR3 sequence: CASSLGSEDTQYF. CDR3 in DNA: TGTGCCAGCAGTCTGGGGAGTGAAGATACGCAGTATTTT.

This clonotype appeared a few times. The chain couples TRBV4-3 to TRBJ2-7; the D gene could be TRBD1 or TRBD2 (5 bases each). This CDR3 comprises 14 residues. CDR1 is LGHNA and CDR2 is YSLEER in the germline V gene. The V end lost 5 bases, the J end lost 5 bases, and 16 bases lay between the germline ends. CDR3 sequence: CASSEGRNLDEQYF. Written as DNA, the CDR3 is TGCGCCAGCAGCGAGGGACGGAACCTAGACGAGCAGTACTTC.

This clonotype showed up many times. V usage is TRBV6-1 and J usage is TRBJ1-1; D is unresolved. V dropped 5 bases and J dropped 5 bases, with 12 bases sitting between them. The CDR3 totals 13 residues. CDR1 and CDR2 from the germline V gene are MNHNS and SASEGT. CDR3: CASSTGRGTEAFF. The CDR3 DNA is TGTGCCAGCAGTACCGGCCGAGGAACTGAAGCTTTCTTT.

This sequence joins TRBV3-1 and TRBJ2-7; 8 bases fit TRBD1. CDR1 is LGHDT, CDR2 YNNKEL, per germline (reference sequence). CDR3 length equals 13 residues. V lost 4 bases, J lost 2 bases, and 1 base stayed unmatched. CDR3 loop: CASSRTGTYEQYF. The CDR3 DNA sequence: TGTGCCAGCAGCCGGACAGGGACCTACGAGCAGTACTTC.

The chain joins TRBV10-3 to TRBJ2-3, with 11 positions matching TRBD1. CDR1 and CDR2 from the germline V gene are ENHRY and SYGVKD. V lost 10 bases and J lost 2; bases outside the gene matches: 11. This CDR3 is 16 amino acids long. The CDR3 DNA sequence: TGTGCCAGCCAACTTGGGACAGGGGGAGACACAGATACGCAGTATTTT. Protein: CASQLGTGGDTDTQYF.

This clonotype has only a few counts. The rearrangement joins TRBV7-8 to TRBJ1-4; D perhaps matches TRBD1 (6 bases). The CDR3 sequence is 17 residues long. Trimming took 7 bases from V and 2 from J, leaving 20 bases between them. Germline CDR1 is SGHVS and CDR2 is FQNEAQ. The CDR3 bases are TGTGCCAGCACCGTTCGGGGGGCTTGGAAGACTAATGAAAAACTGTTTTTT. Encoded protein: CASTVRGAWKTNEKLFF. The entire variable domain, with the rest obtained from reference TRBV7-8 and TRBJ1-4, is as follows: GAGVSQSPRYKVAKRGQDVALRCDPISGHVSLFWYQQALGQGPEFLTYFQNEAQLDKSGLPSDRFFAERPEGSVSTLKIQRTQQEDSAVYLCASTVRGAWKTNEKLFFGSGTQLSVL.

This clonotype was seen ten or more times. CDR3 amino acids: CASSQGDRGGYGYTF. CDR3 nucleotide sequence: TGTGCCAGCAGCCAAGGCGACAGGGGAGGCTATGGCTACACCTTC. The rearrangement uses TRBV3-1 and TRBJ1-2; TRBD1 aligns across 8 bases. The junction had 5 bases not matched to a gene; V was cut back by 1 base and J by 4 bases. Per germline, CDR1 LGHDT and CDR2 YNNKEL (reference sequence). The length of the CDR3 is 15 residues.

In this sample, this clonotype turned up a few times. The chain employs TRBV7-2 and TRBJ2-6; no firm D call. This CDR3 region has 15 residues. Looked up from germline, CDR1 is SGHTA and CDR2 is FQGNSA. Trimming removed 6 bases at V and 2 bases at J, with 11 bases between. The CDR3 region is CASRVVGTGANVLTF. The DNA for the CDR3 is TGTGCCAGCAGAGTTGTAGGGACTGGGGCCAACGTCCTGACTTTC.

The rearrangement links TRBV20-1 to TRBJ1-4; D might be TRBD1 (5 bases). Germline V gene data show CDR1 as DFQATT and CDR2 as SNEGSKA (reference sequence). The CDR3 spans 13 residues. V lost 4 bases and J 2 bases, leaving 8 bases between the germline ends. CDR3 loop: CSAIGATNEKLFF. CDR3 bases: TGCAGTGCTATCGGGGCGACTAATGAAAAACTGTTTTTT.

This clonotype was recorded many times. The J gene is TRBJ2-7, the V gene TRBV12-3 or TRBV12-4; D assignment may be TRBD1 or TRBD2 (5 bases each). Trimming removed 5 bases at V and 7 bases at J, with 18 bases between. The CDR3 has 14 amino acids. DNA for the CDR3: TGTGCCAGCAGTCTCGACGGTGCCGAGGGGGAGCAGTACTTC. It encodes CASSLDGAEGEQYF.

This clonotype was seen a few times. The chain is built from TRBV15 and TRBJ2-7, with TRBD1 matching 7 bases. Germline V gene sequence: CDR1 LNHNV, CDR2 YYDKDF (reference sequence). Germline trimming cut 1 base from V and 3 bases from J; bases unmatched to any gene: 3. This CDR3 has 14 residues. The chain's CDR3 is CATSRGTGGYEQYV. Here the CDR3 DNA reads TGTGCCACCAGCAGAGGGACAGGAGGCTACGAGCAGTACGTC.

The chain has TRBV5-1 and TRBJ2-1; 9 bases fit TRBD2. Germline V gene data show CDR1 as SGHRS and CDR2 as YFSETQ. V shed 5 bases, J shed 7 bases, and the junction held 10 bases outside the gene matches. CDR3 size: 15 residues. The CDR3 DNA reads TGCGCCAGCAGATTTGAGCGGGGGGAGGTGAATGAGCAGTTCTTC. Translation: CASRFERGEVNEQFF. The variable domain in full, completed from reference TRBV5-1 and TRBJ2-1, reads KAGVTQTPRYLIKTRGQQVTLSCSPISGHRSVSWYQQTPGQGLQFLFEYFSETQRNKGNFPGRFSGRQFSNSRSEMNVSTLELGDSALYLCASRFERGEVNEQFFGPGTRLTVL.

The chain is built from TRBV20-1 and TRBJ2-7; 9 nucleotides agree with TRBD1. Trimming removed 3 bases from V and 5 bases from J; junction bases left unmatched: 8. Germline V gene lookup returns CDR1 DFQATT and CDR2 SNEGSKA (reference sequence). The CDR3 runs 14 residues. The CDR3 protein is CSARQQGATNEQYF. The CDR3 DNA is TGCAGTGCTAGGCAACAGGGGGCAACCAACGAGCAGTACTTC.

This clonotype was observed a handful of times. J is TRBJ1-1 and V is TRBV6-5, with a tentative D call TRBD1 (5 bases). This CDR3 is 13 amino acids long. The germline V and J ends were trimmed by 3 bases and 6 bases, with 11 bases remaining between them. From germline, CDR1 is MNHEY and CDR2 SVGAGI. For the CDR3, the DNA is TGTGCCAGCAGTTATTGGCAGGGCGCTGAAGCTTTCTTT. This encodes CASSYWQGAEAFF.